This TCR beta chain was sequenced during a study of blood T cells in healthy people across ages (dated by TCRdb to 2014 to 2015). As for the study more broadly: In model experiments, template switching captured about one uniquely barcoded TCR beta cDNA molecule for every two T cells. To track age-related changes in TCR beta repertoire diversity, the study relied on deep sequencing normalized with unique cDNA molecular identifiers. Donors were grouped into four age groups: young (average 16 years), middle-aged (over 35), aged (62) and long-lived (about 89). The study analyzed two additional independent replicas of 1 million unique cDNA reads from the same blood draw for two donors, one aged 18 to 30 and one aged 80 or older. Study-wide conclusions, independent of this receptor: Because donor CMV infection status was unknown, age-related changes in expanded clonotypes were potentially confounded. Since profiling was done on bulk unsorted PBMCs, naive and antigen-experienced compartments could not be conclusively compared. Compared with the aged group, more naive CD4+ T cells, fewer expanded clones and increased TCR diversity were shown by the long-lived group, suggesting age selection. Estimates of total diversity based on one million sequenced T cells were regarded as lower bounds and as underestimates. A strong correlation was found between observed TCR beta diversity and the percentage of naive T cells measured by flow cytometry. As age increased, observed TCR beta diversity per million T cells dropped in a roughly linear way, and a significant reduction was already evident by age about 40.

The CDR1 and CDR2 encoded by the germline V gene (reference sequence) are SEHNR and FQNEAQ. The CDR3 holds 14 amino acids from the cysteine to the phenylalanine. Only the CDR3 region is kept as DNA, spanning 42 bases read in frame from base 1. V loses 5 bases of germline sequence and J loses 6 bases, and the interval between the two ends is 13 bases. The roughly 37 donors, aged about 6 to 95 years, were systemically healthy Caucasian individuals from Russia. Around 10 milliliters of peripheral blood were drawn from each donor into EDTA-treated Vacutainer tubes. Ficoll-Paque density-gradient centrifugation was used to isolate PBMCs, with at least 6 million obtained per sample. Total RNA, at least 6 micrograms per sample, was extracted from PBMCs with Trizol reagent. The percentages of naive CD45RAhigh/CD27high T cells were determined by flow cytometry on a PBMC aliquot from every donor. As to this clonotype: The antigen it binds to is not known. One base away there is no much larger clone; base qualities are not given.

The library came from 5' RACE. Data came from an Illumina HiSeq 2500. A second PCR of roughly 6 to 11 cycles was performed with a sample-barcoded 5' primer and a J-beta primer mix. A unique molecular identifier was introduced onto each TCR beta cDNA molecule by a template-switch 5' adaptor carrying 12 random nucleotides. Each sample yielded at least 2.5 million CDR3-containing paired-end reads. The Mint cDNA synthesis kit, primed by a TRBC-specific oligonucleotide, was used to synthesize first-strand cDNA from all RNA. Following uracil-DNA glycosylase treatment, a first 18-cycle PCR with universal primers M1SS and BC2_uni_R was performed on all cDNA. The paper's processing steps were these. For normalization, 1 million high-quality reads, each with a distinct molecular identifier, were randomly selected from each sample. Reads sharing molecular identifiers were discarded rather than binned into consensus sequences. MiTCR, set to a Q25 quality threshold and the strictest error-elimination algorithm, was used for CDR3 identification, clonotype clustering and error correction. A nonparametric unseen species model with Euler transformation was used to estimate lower-bound total TCR beta diversity. The public reads were reanalyzed by TCRdb: fastp trimming at Q25, MiXCR alignment, in-frame beta chains only. Rows with one shared CDR3 protein collapse into an entry with the most common genes and DNA. The authors' filters were not applied to this entry. This sample is represented by more than 1,000,000 distinct CDR3 sequences; about 23% of them were singletons. The ten biggest clones cover about 0.8% of the sample.

These data are also associated with another study on T cells of mothers and their children. Looking at the second paper: Nine systemically healthy Caucasian individuals served as donors, namely three mothers together with their six children. cDNA synthesis consumed the entire amount of extracted RNA, loaded at approximately 1.6 ug RNA in each 15 ul reaction. In the second PCR, the M1S primer introduced both the sample barcodes and 2-4 random nucleotides. More than 9 million TCR beta CDR3 reads were obtained from each mother, and 2.5 million to 3 million reads were obtained from each child. Thymic selection similarly shapes TCR recombination output in related and unrelated pairs, with minor effect from inherited differences. Normalized repertoire overlap was always found to be slightly, but never significantly, higher in related mother-child pairs than in unrelated mother-child pairs. No persistent microchimeric T cell clones were found, with a detection sensitivity of roughly 100 clones per million clonotypes. In the study, deep NGS was used to compare the TCR beta repertoires of mothers and children, and features distinguishing related mother-child pairs from unrelated individuals were sought. The mean age was about 40 +/- 4 years for the mothers and around 10 +/- 4 years for the children. After adapters were ligated using NEBNext reagents, the libraries underwent 100+100 nt paired-end sequencing on an Illumina HiSeq 2000. To prevent cross-contamination, the mother and child libraries were prepared a month apart and were sequenced in separate runs. For each donor, between 500,000 and 2,000,000 distinct TCR beta clonotypes were identified. Naive TCR beta clonotypes were estimated from low-frequency clonotypes matched to each donor's FACS-determined naive share, without sorting.

Material for sequencing was blood. The sequence is built from TRBV7-9 and TRBJ2-2; the D gene is perhaps TRBD2, on 5 matching bases. This sequence originates from a girl aged 2 to 10 in good health. The DNA reads as follows: TGTGCCAGCAGCCCCCCTACTAGTCCCGGGGAGCTGTTTTTT. Its translation reads: CASSPPTSPGELFF.